The 15 T cell receptor beta chains given below trace back to one sample, sequenced in a study of blood T cell repertoires in COVID-19. Libraries were prepared by immunoSEQ multiplex PCR; TCRdb keeps only in-frame clonotypes and omits some of them. This table has about 120,000 clones, about 90% appearing once. The sequenced material came from peripheral blood. These receptors were obtained from an older woman with COVID-19, enrolled during active disease.

CDR3 protein: CASSASTGRRTDTQYF. CDR3 sequence (DNA): TGTGCCAGCAGCGCCTCGACAGGGAGGCGGACAGATACGCAGTATTTT. The chain joins TRBV9 to TRBJ2-3, with D perhaps matching TRBD1 (7 bases). V was clipped by 3 bases and J by 3 bases, with 17 bases between them. The V gene's germline CDR1 is SGDLS and CDR2 YYNGEE. The CDR3 is made up of 16 amino acids.

V usage is TRBV7-8 and J usage is TRBJ1-2; D gene uncertain. This CDR3 region has 13 residues. Germline V gene sequence: CDR1 SGHVS, CDR2 FQNEAQ. V was clipped by 5 bases and J by 1 base, with 8 bases between them. The CDR3 DNA follows: TGTGCCAGCAGCCGAGACAATAACTATGGCTACACCTTC. Encoded protein: CASSRDNNYGYTF. The whole variable domain, filled in from reference TRBV7-8 and TRBJ1-2, reads GAGVSQSPRYKVAKRGQDVALRCDPISGHVSLFWYQQALGQGPEFLTYFQNEAQLDKSGLPSDRFFAERPEGSVSTLKIQRTQQEDSAVYLCASSRDNNYGYTFGSGTRLTVV.

V is TRBV30 and J is TRBJ2-2; tentative D call: TRBD1 (6 bases). V was cut by 3 bases and J by 5 bases, with 16 bases left in between. The CDR3 extends over 15 amino acids. CDR1 and CDR2 from the germline V gene are GTSNPN and SVGIG (reference sequence). The CDR3 sequence: CAWRGRQAVTGELFF. CDR3 bases: TGTGCCTGGAGGGGTAGACAGGCGGTTACCGGGGAGCTGTTTTTT.

The chain recombines TRBV10-3 with TRBJ2-5; D call uncertain. CDR3 size: 13 residues. Between the trimmed V and J ends, which lost 6 bases and 1 base, there was a span of 9 bases. Germline-derived CDR1 and CDR2 are ENHRY and SYGVKD. The CDR3 bases are TGTGCCATCAGCTTTGAGCGCCAAGAGACCCAGTACTTC. This encodes CAISFERQETQYF.

This clone has just a few counts. In DNA form, the CDR3 reads TGTGCCATCAGTTCTAATAATCAGCCCCAGCATTTT. The encoded protein is CAISSNNQPQHF. The rearrangement uses TRBV10-3 and TRBJ1-5; no clear D gene. Germline-derived CDR1 and CDR2 are ENHRY and SYGVKD. This CDR3 has 12 residues. V shed 5 bases and J shed 4 bases, with 6 bases lying between them.

V gene TRBV7-3 combines with J gene TRBJ2-3; D may be TRBD2 (6 bases). The V gene lost 4 bases and the J gene lost 6 bases, with 14 bases spanning the gap. The CDR3 is 14 amino acids. Per the germline V gene, CDR1 is SGHTA and CDR2 is FQGTGA. In DNA, the CDR3 is TGTGCCAGCAGCTCGTCAGGGAGGCTGGATACGCAGTATTTT. Its translation: CASSSSGRLDTQYF. Full variable domain (rest looked up from reference TRBV7-3 and TRBJ2-3): GAGVSQTPSNKVTEKGKYVELRCDPISGHTALYWYRQSLGQGPEFLIYFQGTGAADDSGLPNDRFFAVRPEGSVSTLKIQRTERGDSAVYLCASSSSGRLDTQYFGPGTRLTVL.

The chain carries TRBV7-8 and TRBJ1-1, with 8 bases matching TRBD1. CDR3 length: 14 amino acids. Germline V gene lookup returns CDR1 SGHVS and CDR2 FQNEAQ. Losses at the gene ends were 2 bases for V and 4 bases for J; bases not matched to a gene: 3. The CDR3 spells CASSLLTGGTEAFF. CDR3 nucleotide sequence: TGTGCCAGCAGCTTACTTACAGGGGGCACTGAAGCTTTCTTT.

The chain links TRBV5-4 to TRBJ1-2; no definite D call. Germline CDR1 and CDR2: SGHNT and YYREEE (reference sequence). CDR3 length equals 13 residues. Trimming shortened V by 4 bases and J by 2 bases, and 9 bases separated the two germline ends. The CDR3 region has the DNA TGTGCCAGCAGCCGCGACATGAACTATGGCTACACCTTC. It translates to CASSRDMNYGYTF.

The V gene is TRBV5-1, the J gene TRBJ1-4; 10 bases are shared with TRBD1. The CDR3 sequence is 15 residues long. CDR1 is SGHRS and CDR2 is YFSETQ in the germline V gene. With V trimmed by 4 bases and J by 6 bases, 6 bases remained unmatched. Here the CDR3 DNA reads TGCGCCAGCAGCATTAGGACAGGGGGTTATGAAAAACTGTTTTTT. Its translation: CASSIRTGGYEKLFF.

This clone has a single count. The V gene is TRBV7-2, the J gene TRBJ1-6, with 12 bases lining up with TRBD1. The CDR3 consists of 16 residues. Germline CDR1 and CDR2: SGHTA and FQGNSA. The junction had 7 bases not matched to a gene; V was cut back by 1 base and J by 12 bases. The CDR3 sequence is CASSLGGTGGPVPLHF. CDR3 nucleotide sequence: TGTGCCAGCAGCTTAGGAGGGACAGGGGGCCCCGTACCCCTCCACTTT.

The rearrangement links TRBV5-1 to TRBJ2-7, with TRBD1 matching over 9 bases. With 4 bases clipped from V and 3 bases from J, the junction kept 5 bases outside the gene matches. CDR3 length equals 14 residues. In germline, CDR1 is SGHRS, CDR2 YFSETQ. The CDR3 nucleotides are TGCGCCAGCAGCCCGGGACAGGGAAGCTACGAGCAGTACTTC. This gives the protein CASSPGQGSYEQYF.

The chain uses TRBV20-1 and TRBJ1-1; D is unclear. CDR1 and CDR2 (germline): DFQATT, SNEGSKA (reference sequence). There are 11 residues in the CDR3. Trimming pared 1 base from V and 7 bases from J, leaving 7 bases between. CDR3 loop: CSARVQFEAFF. The CDR3 region has the DNA TGCAGTGCTAGAGTACAATTTGAAGCTTTCTTT.

The gene calls are TRBV5-1 and TRBJ1-2; possibly TRBD1 for D (6 bases). Trimming shortened V by 0 bases and J by 5 bases, and 14 bases separated the two germline ends. CDR3 length equals 15 residues. In germline, CDR1 is SGHRS, CDR2 YFSETQ. CDR3 in amino acids: CASSLGGGAQYGYTF. Written as DNA, the CDR3 is TGCGCCAGCAGCTTGGGCGGGGGGGCGCAGTATGGCTACACCTTC.

The chain is built from TRBV29-1 and TRBJ2-3; D call uncertain. The V gene lost 7 bases and the J gene lost 6 bases, with 11 bases spanning the gap. This CDR3 is built from 11 residues. Germline V gene sequence: CDR1 SQVTM, CDR2 ANQGSEA. The CDR3 nucleotides read TGCAGCGGGCGAGTGAGGGATACGCAGTATTTT. Its translation is CSGRVRDTQYF.

V gene TRBV7-3 combines with J gene TRBJ2-2; TRBD2 might be the D (6 bases). Trimming stripped 0 bases from V and 2 bases from J, with 10 bases between. Per germline, CDR1 SGHTA and CDR2 FQGTGA. The CDR3 loop spans 16 amino acids. The CDR3 here is CASSLTAGRNTGELFF. DNA of the CDR3: TGTGCCAGCAGCTTAACGGCGGGGAGAAACACCGGGGAGCTGTTTTTT. The full variable domain, with the rest looked up from reference TRBV7-3 and TRBJ2-2, is GAGVSQTPSNKVTEKGKYVELRCDPISGHTALYWYRQSLGQGPEFLIYFQGTGAADDSGLPNDRFFAVRPEGSVSTLKIQRTERGDSAVYLCASSLTAGRNTGELFFGEGSRLTVL.